This entry lists 4 T cell receptor beta chains sequenced from one sample in a study of OX40 agonist ivuxolimab in advanced cancers. The assay was immunoSEQ multiplex PCR, and TCRdb's table has in-frame clones only and misses some. The sample has roughly 46,000 clones; roughly 87% are singletons. Sequencing used CD4+ or CD8+ T cells sorted from blood, obtained in a trial of the OX40 agonist ivuxolimab. The receptors here all came from an adult with an advanced solid tumor such as melanoma, head and neck, liver or kidney cancer.

The V and J genes are TRBV28 and TRBJ1-5; D gene uncertain. The V and J ends lost 6 bases and 2 bases respectively, with 17 bases between them. The CDR3 covers 16 residues. CDR1 MDHEN and CDR2 SYDVKM come from the germline V gene. CDR3 DNA: TGTGCCAGCAGCTCCAGGTTCGGGGTAGGCAATCAGCCCCAGCATTTT. It is translated as CASSSRFGVGNQPQHF.

The V call is TRBV2, the J call TRBJ2-5, with a possible D match to TRBD1 (6 bases). The CDR3 has 14 residues. Trimming left V 1 base short and J 5 bases short, with 11 bases between. CDR1 SNHLY and CDR2 FYNNEI come from the germline V gene. The CDR3 region has the DNA TGTGCCAGCAGTGAAGGCAGGGGCGGGGAGACCCAGTACTTC. This translates into CASSEGRGGETQYF.

The chain links TRBV7-6 to TRBJ2-2; no clear D. CDR1 and CDR2 (germline): SGHVS, FNYEAQ. V dropped 1 base and J dropped 7 bases, with 7 bases sitting between them. This CDR3 comprises 13 residues. Here the CDR3 DNA reads TGTGCCAGCAGCTTAGTCGGGTACGGGGAGCTGTTTTTT. It yields the protein CASSLVGYGELFF.

Turning to this clone: Sequence at one end of the junction differs from germline and may be a read error. This chain links TRBV7-7 with TRBJ1-2, with 10 bases fitting TRBD1. CDR3 length: 16 residues. Germline values: CDR1 SSHAT, CDR2 FNYEAQ (reference sequence). The CDR3 DNA reads TGTGCTAGCAGCGATAGGGACAGGGGACCGAACTATGGCTACACCTTC. This gives the protein CASSDRDRGPNYGYTF.